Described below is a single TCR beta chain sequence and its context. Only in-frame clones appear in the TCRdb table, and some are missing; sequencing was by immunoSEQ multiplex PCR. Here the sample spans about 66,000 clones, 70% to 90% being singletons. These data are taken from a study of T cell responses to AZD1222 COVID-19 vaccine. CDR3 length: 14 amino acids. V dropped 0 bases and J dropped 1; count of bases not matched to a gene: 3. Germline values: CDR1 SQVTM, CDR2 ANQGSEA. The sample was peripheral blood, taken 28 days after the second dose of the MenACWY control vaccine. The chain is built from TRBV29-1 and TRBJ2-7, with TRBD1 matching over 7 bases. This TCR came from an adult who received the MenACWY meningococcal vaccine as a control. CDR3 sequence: CSVEDPGQSYEQYF. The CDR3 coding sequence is TGCAGCGTTGAAGATCCGGGACAGTCCTACGAGCAGTACTTC.